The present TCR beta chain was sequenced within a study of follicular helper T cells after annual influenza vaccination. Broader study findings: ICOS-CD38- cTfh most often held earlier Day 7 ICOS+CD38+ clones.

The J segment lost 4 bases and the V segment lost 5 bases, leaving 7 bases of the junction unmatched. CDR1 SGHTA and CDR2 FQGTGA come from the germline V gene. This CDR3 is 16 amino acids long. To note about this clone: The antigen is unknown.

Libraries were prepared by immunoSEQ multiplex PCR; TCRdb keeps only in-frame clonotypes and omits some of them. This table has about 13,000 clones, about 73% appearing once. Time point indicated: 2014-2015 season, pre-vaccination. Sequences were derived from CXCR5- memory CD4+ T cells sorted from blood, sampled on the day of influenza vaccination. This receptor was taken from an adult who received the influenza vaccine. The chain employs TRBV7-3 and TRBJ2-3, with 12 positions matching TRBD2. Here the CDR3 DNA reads TGTGCCAGCAGCCCCGGACTAGCGGGATGGGCAGATACGCAGTATTTT. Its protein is CASSPGLAGWADTQYF. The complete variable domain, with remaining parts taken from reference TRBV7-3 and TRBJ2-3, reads GAGVSQTPSNKVTEKGKYVELRCDPISGHTALYWYRQSLGQGPEFLIYFQGTGAADDSGLPNDRFFAVRPEGSVSTLKIQRTERGDSAVYLCASSPGLAGWADTQYFGPGTRLTVL.